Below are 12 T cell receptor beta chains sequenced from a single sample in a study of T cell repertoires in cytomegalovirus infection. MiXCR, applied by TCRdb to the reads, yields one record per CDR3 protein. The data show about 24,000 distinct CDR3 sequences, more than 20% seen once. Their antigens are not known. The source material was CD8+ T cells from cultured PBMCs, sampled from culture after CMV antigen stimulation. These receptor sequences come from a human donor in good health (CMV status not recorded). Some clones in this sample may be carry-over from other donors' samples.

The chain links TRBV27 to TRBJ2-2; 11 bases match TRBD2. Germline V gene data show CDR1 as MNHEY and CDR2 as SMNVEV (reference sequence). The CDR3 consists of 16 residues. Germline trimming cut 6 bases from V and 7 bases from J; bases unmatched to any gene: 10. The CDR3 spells CASRVSGGASDGELFF. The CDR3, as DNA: TGTGCCAGCAGGGTTAGCGGGGGGGCCTCAGACGGGGAGCTGTTTTTT.

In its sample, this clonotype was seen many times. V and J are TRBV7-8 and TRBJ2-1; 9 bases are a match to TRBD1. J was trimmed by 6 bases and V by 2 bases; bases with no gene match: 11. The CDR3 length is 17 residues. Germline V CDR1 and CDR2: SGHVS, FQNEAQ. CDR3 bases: TGTGCCAGCAGCTTACAAACCGGGACAGGGTTTTTCAATGAGCAGTTCTTC. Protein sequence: CASSLQTGTGFFNEQFF.

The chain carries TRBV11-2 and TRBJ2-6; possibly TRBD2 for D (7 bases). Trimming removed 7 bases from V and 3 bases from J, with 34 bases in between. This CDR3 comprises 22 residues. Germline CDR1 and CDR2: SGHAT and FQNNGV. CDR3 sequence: CASNPLGGGDGDLRSGANVLTF. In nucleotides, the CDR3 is TGTGCCAGCAACCCTTTAGGGGGGGGGGACGGCGACCTTAGGAGTGGGGCCAACGTCCTGACTTTC.

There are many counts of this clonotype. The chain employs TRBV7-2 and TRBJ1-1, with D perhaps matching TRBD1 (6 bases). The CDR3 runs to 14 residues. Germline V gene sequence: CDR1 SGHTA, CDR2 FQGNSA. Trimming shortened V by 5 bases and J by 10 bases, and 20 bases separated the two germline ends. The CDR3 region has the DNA TGTGCCAGCAGCACCCCTGGGGGCTTTTGGGGAGCTTTCTTT. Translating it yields CASSTPGGFWGAFF. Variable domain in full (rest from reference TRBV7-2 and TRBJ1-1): GAGVSQSPSNKVTEKGKDVELRCDPISGHTALYWYRQSLGQGLEFLIYFQGNSAPDKSGLPSDRFSAERTGGSVSTLTIQRTQQEDSAVYLCASSTPGGFWGAFFGQGTRLTVV.

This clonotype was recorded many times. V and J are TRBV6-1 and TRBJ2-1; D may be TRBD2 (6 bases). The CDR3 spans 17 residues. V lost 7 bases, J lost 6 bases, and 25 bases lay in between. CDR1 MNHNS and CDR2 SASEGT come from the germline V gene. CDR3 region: CASKSAVWASERNEQFF. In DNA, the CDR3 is TGTGCCAGCAAATCAGCGGTATGGGCTAGCGAACGCAATGAGCAGTTCTTC.

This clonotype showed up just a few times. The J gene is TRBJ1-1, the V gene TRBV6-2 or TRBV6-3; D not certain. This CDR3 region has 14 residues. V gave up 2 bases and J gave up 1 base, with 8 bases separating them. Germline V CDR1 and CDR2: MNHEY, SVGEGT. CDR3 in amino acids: CASSYGGENTEAFF. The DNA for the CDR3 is TGTGCCAGCAGTTACGGTGGGGAGAACACTGAAGCTTTCTTT.

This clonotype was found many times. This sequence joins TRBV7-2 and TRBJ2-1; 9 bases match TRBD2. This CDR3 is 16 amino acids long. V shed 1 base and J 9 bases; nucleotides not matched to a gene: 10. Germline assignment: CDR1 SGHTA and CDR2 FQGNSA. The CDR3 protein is CASSLEAGGRLGEQFF. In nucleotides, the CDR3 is TGTGCCAGCAGCTTAGAGGCGGGGGGGCGGTTGGGTGAGCAGTTCTTC.

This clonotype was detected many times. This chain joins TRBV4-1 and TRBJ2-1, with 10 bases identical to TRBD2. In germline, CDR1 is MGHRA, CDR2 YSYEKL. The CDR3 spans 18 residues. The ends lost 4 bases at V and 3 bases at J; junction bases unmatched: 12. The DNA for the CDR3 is TGCGCCAGCAGCCGACTGATACCCGGGACTAGCGACTACAATGAGCAGTTCTTC. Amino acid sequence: CASSRLIPGTSDYNEQFF.

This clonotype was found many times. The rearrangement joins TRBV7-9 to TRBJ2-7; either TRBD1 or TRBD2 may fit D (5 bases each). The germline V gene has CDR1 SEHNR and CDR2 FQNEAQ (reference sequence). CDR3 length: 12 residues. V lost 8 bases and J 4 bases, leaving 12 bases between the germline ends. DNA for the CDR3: TGTGCCAGCCTCCGGGACGGGTACGAGCAGTACTTC. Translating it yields CASLRDGYEQYF.

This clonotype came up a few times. The CDR3 DNA sequence: TGTGCCAGCAGTGAACCCCCCACAGATACGCAGTATTTT. Translated: CASSEPPTDTQYF. The chain is built from TRBV2 and TRBJ2-3; D remains ambiguous. The CDR3 covers 13 residues. V dropped 2 bases and J dropped 2 bases, with 5 bases sitting between them. The V gene's germline CDR1 is SNHLY and CDR2 FYNNEI.

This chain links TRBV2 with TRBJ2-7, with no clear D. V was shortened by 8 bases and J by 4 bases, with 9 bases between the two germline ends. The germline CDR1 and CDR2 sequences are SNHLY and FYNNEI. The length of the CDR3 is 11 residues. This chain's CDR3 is CASLSRYEQYF. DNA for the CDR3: TGTGCCAGCCTTTCGAGATACGAGCAGTACTTC.

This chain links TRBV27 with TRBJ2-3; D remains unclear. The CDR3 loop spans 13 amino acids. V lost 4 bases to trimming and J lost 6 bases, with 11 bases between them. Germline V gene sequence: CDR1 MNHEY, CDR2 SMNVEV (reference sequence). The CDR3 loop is CASSYIKEDTQYF. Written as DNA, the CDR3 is TGTGCCAGCAGTTATATAAAAGAGGATACGCAGTATTTT.